This T cell receptor (beta chain) was retrieved from a study of blood T cells in healthy people across ages. Study summary: Template switching retrieved approximately one barcoded beta molecule for each two T cells.

This clonotype was observed once. With 4 bases clipped from V and 1 base from J, the junction kept 14 bases outside the gene matches. Germline loops: CDR1 SGHTA, CDR2 FQGTGA. The CDR3 has 18 residues. Primed by a sample-barcoded 5' primer and a J-beta primer mix, a second PCR proceeded for 7 to 11 cycles. MiXCR, applied by TCRdb to the 5' RACE reads, yields one record per CDR3 protein. The sample holds about 630,000 distinct CDR3 sequences; under 25% are singletons and the top ten take 3.6%. This TCR was recovered from a man in his 70s in good health. The chain joins TRBV7-3 to TRBJ2-5, with 8 bases fitting TRBD2. Specimen: blood. This CDR3 is CASSYFINSSGRQETQYF. The CDR3 DNA follows: TGTGCCAGCAGCTACTTCATTAACTCTAGCGGGCGCCAAGAGACCCAGTACTTC. The full variable domain, its missing parts supplied by reference TRBV7-3 and TRBJ2-5, is GAGVSQTPSNKVTEKGKYVELRCDPISGHTALYWYRQSLGQGPEFLIYFQGTGAADDSGLPNDRFFAVRPEGSVSTLKIQRTERGDSAVYLCASSYFINSSGRQETQYFGPGTRLLVL.